This TCR beta chain derives from a study of shared clonotypes between healthy human individuals. Overall study context: Donors consisted of two women and three men between 18 and 49.

Here immunoSEQ multiplex PCR was the method, and the copy in TCRdb shows in-frame clones only, minus some. The sample has millions of clones, more than 80% seen once; the top ten hold more than 0.12%. As to this clone: Its specificity is unknown.

Study results and caveats: Among non-shared clonotypes, generation probabilities were lower than among those shared by all four donors. Naive subsets usually exceeded memory subsets in estimated richness.

The V end was cut by 8 bases, the J end by 2 bases, with 13 bases between. The germline CDR1 and CDR2 sequences are MNHEY and SVGAGI. The CDR3 covers 14 residues. The V and J genes are TRBV6-5 and TRBJ2-1; tentatively, D is TRBD2 (6 bases). Material for sequencing was naive CD4+ T cells sorted from blood. Subset: CD45RA+ positively selected. The sequence derives from a man aged 18 to 29 in good health. The DNA for the CDR3 is TGTGCCAGCGGGCGGGGAGCTCCCTACAATGAGCAGTTCTTC. It translates to CASGRGAPYNEQFF.